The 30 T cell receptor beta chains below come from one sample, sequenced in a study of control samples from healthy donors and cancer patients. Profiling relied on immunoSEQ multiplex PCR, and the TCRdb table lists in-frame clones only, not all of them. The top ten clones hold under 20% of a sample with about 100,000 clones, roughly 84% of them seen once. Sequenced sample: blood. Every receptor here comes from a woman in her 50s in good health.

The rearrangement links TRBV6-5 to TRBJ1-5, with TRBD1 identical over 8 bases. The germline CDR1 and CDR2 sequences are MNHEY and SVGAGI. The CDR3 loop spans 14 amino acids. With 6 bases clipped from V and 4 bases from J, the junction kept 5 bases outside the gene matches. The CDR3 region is CASRTDRENQPQHF. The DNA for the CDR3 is TGTGCCAGCAGAACGGACAGGGAGAATCAGCCCCAGCATTTT.

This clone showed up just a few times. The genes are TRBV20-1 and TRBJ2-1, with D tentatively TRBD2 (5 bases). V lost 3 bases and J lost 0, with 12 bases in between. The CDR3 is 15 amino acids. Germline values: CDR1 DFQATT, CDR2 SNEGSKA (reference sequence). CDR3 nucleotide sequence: TGCAGTGCTAGTGAGCGGTCTAGCTCCTACAATGAGCAGTTCTTC. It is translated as CSASERSSSYNEQFF.

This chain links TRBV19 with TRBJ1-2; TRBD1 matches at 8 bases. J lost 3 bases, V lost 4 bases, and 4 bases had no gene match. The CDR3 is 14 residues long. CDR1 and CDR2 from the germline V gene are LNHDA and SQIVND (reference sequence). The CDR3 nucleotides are TGTGCCAGTAGTACCCCACAGGGGGACTATGGCTACACCTTC. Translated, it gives CASSTPQGDYGYTF.

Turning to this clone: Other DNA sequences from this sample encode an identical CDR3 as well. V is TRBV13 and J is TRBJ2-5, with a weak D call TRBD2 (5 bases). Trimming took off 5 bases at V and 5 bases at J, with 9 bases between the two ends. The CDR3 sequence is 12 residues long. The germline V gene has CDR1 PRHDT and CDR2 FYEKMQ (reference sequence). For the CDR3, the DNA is TGTGCCAGCAGCCTAGAGGGTGAGACCCAGTACTTC. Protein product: CASSLEGETQYF. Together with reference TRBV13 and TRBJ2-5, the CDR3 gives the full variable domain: AAGVIQSPRHLIKEKRETATLKCYPIPRHDTVYWYQQGPGQDPQFLISFYEKMQSDKGSIPDRFSAQQFSDYHSELNMSSLELGDSALYFCASSLEGETQYFGPGTRLLVL.

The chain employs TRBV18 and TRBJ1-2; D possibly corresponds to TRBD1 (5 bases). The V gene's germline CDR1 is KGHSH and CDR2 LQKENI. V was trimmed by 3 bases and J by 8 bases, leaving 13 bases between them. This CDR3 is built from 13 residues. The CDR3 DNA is TGTGCCAGCTCACCGGGGGGGTCGGCCGGCTACACCTTC. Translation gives CASSPGGSAGYTF.

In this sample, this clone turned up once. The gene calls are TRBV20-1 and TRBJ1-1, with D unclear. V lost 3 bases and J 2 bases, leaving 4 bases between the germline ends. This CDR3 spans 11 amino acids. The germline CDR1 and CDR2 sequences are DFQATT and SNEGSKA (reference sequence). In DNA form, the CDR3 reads TGCAGTGCTAGTACAAACACTGAAGCTTTCTTT. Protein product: CSASTNTEAFF.

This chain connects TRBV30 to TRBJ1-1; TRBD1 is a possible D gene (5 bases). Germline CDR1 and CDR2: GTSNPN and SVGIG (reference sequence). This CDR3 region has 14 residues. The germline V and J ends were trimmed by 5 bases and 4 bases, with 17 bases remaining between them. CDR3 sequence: CAWRGLSWGTEAFF. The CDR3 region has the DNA TGTGCCTGGCGGGGCTTATCGTGGGGCACTGAAGCTTTCTTT.

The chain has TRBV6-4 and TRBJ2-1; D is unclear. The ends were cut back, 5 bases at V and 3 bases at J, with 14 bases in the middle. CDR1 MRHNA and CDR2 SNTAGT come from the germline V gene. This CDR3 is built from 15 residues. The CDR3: CASSRSPMGYNEQFF. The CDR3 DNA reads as TGTGCCAGCAGTAGGTCCCCTATGGGCTACAATGAGCAGTTCTTC.

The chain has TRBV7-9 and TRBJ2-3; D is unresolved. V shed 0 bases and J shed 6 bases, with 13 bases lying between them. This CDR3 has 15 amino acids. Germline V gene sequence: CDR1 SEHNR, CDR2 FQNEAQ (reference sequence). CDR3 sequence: CASSLALGPWDTQYF. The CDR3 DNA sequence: TGTGCCAGCAGCTTAGCACTTGGGCCATGGGATACGCAGTATTTT.

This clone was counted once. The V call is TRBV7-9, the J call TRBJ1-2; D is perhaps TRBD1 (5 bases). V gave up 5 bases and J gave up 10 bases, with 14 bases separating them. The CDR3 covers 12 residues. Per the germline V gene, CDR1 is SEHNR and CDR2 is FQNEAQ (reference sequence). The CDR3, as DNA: TGTGCCAGCAGCCCGGGACTGCGTCCCTACACCTTC. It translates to CASSPGLRPYTF. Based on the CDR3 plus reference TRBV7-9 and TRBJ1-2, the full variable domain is DTGVSQNPRHKITKRGQNVTFRCDPISEHNRLYWYRQTLGQGPEFLTYFQNEAQLEKSRLLSDRFSAERPKGSFSTLEIQRTEQGDSAMYLCASSPGLRPYTFGSGTRLTVV.

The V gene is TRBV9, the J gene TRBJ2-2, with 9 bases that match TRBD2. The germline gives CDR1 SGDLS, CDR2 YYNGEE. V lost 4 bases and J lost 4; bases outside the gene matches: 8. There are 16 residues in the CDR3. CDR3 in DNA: TGTGCCAGCAGCACCCCCCGAGCGGGGGGCACCGGGGAGCTGTTTTTT. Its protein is CASSTPRAGGTGELFF.

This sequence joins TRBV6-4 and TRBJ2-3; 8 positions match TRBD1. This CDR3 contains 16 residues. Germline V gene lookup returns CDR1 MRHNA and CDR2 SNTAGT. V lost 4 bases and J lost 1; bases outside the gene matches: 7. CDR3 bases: TGTGCCAGCAGTGTATCTTGGGGACAGGGCACAGATACGCAGTATTTT. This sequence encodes CASSVSWGQGTDTQYF.

CDR3: CASSETGGNQPQHF. For the CDR3, the DNA is TGCGCCAGCAGCGAGACAGGAGGTAATCAGCCCCAGCATTTT. This chain uses TRBV5-1 with TRBJ1-5; possible D gene TRBD1, 6 bases. This CDR3 has 14 residues. Germline CDR1 SGHRS, CDR2 YFSETQ. Between the trimmed V and J ends, which lost 4 bases and 4 bases, there was a span of 12 bases.

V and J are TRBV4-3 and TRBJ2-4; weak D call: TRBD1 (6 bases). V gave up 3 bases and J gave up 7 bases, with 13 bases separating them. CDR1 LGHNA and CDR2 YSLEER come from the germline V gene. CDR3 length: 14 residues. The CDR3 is CASSQASQGNIQYF. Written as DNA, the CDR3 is TGCGCCAGCAGCCAGGCGTCCCAGGGGAACATTCAGTACTTC.

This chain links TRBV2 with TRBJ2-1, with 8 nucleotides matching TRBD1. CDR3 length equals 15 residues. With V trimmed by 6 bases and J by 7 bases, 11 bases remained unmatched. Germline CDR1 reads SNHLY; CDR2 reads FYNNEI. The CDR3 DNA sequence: TGTGCCAGCAGCCTTGAGGGACAGGTCAGGAATGAGCAGTTCTTC. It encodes CASSLEGQVRNEQFF.

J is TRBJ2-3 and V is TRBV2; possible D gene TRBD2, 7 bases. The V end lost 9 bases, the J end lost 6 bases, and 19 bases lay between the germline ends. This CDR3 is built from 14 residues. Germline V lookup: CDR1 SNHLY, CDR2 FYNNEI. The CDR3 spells CARDGGALVDTQYF. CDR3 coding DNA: TGTGCCAGAGATGGGGGGGCCCTCGTCGATACGCAGTATTTT.

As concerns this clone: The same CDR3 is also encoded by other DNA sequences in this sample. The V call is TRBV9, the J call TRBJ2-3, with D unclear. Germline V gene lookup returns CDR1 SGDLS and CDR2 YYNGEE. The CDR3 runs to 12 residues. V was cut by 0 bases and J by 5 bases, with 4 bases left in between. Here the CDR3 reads CASSVGEDTQYF. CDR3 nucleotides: TGTGCCAGCAGCGTAGGCGAAGATACGCAGTATTTT.

The CDR3 DNA reads TGTGCCAGCAGCCGCAGGGAGGTTAGCACAGATACGCAGTATTTT. Its protein is CASSRREVSTDTQYF. The chain recombines TRBV7-2 with TRBJ2-3; the D gene is possibly TRBD2 (6 bases). V was trimmed by 5 bases and J by 0 bases, leaving 12 bases between them. Germline V gene lookup returns CDR1 SGHTA and CDR2 FQGNSA. The CDR3 contains 15 residues. Variable domain in full (rest from reference TRBV7-2 and TRBJ2-3): GAGVSQSPSNKVTEKGKDVELRCDPISGHTALYWYRQSLGQGLEFLIYFQGNSAPDKSGLPSDRFSAERTGGSVSTLTIQRTQQEDSAVYLCASSRREVSTDTQYFGPGTRLTVL.

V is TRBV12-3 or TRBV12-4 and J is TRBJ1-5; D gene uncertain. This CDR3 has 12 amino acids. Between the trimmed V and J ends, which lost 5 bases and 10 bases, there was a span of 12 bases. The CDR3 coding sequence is TGTGCCAGCAGTCCCACTAGCCTACCCCAGCATTTT. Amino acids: CASSPTSLPQHF.

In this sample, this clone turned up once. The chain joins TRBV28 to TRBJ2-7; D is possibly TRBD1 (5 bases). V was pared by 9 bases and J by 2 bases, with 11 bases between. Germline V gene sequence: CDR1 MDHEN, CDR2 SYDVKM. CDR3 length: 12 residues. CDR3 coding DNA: TGTGCCAGTCAGTCGGACACCTACGAGCAGTACGTC. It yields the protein CASQSDTYEQYV.

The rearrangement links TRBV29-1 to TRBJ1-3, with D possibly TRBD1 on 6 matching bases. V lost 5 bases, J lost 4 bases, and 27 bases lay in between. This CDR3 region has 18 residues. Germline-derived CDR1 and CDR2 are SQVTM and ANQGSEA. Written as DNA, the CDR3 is TGCAGCGTTTGGGATTCGGGCCTGCCTCGGGGGGCCGGAAACACCATATATTTT. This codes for CSVWDSGLPRGAGNTIYF.

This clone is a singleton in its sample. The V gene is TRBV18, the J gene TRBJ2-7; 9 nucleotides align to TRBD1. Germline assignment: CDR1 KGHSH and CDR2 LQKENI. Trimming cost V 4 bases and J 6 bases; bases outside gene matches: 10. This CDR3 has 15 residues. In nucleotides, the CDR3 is TGTGCCAGCTCACGTACAGGGGGCCTTATCGGCGAGCAGTACTTC. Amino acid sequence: CASSRTGGLIGEQYF.

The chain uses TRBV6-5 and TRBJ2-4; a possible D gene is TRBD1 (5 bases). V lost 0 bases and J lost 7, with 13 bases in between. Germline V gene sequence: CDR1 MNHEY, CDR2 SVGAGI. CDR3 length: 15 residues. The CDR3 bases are TGTGCCAGCAGTTACTCAACCGCAGGGTATAACATTCAGTACTTC. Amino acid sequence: CASSYSTAGYNIQYF.

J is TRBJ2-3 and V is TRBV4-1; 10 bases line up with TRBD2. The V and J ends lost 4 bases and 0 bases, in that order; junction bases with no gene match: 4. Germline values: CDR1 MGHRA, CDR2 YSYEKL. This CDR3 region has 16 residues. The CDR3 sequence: CASSPSGGTSTDTQYF. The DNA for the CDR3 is TGCGCCAGCAGCCCTAGCGGGGGAACTAGCACAGATACGCAGTATTTT.

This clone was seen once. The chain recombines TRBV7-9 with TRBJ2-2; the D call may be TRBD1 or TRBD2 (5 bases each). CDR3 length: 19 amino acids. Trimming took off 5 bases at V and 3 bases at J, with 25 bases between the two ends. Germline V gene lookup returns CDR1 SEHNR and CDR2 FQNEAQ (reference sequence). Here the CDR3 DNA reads TGTGCCAGCAGCCCTATTTCGGGACCTACCTTTTTCGACACCGGGGAGCTGTTTTTT. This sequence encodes CASSPISGPTFFDTGELFF.

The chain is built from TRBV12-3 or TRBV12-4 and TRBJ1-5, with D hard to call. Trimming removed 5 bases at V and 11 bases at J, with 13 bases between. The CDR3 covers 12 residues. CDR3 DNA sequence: TGTGCCAGCAGTCTACGGGAGTTGGCCCAGCATTTT. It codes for CASSLRELAQHF.

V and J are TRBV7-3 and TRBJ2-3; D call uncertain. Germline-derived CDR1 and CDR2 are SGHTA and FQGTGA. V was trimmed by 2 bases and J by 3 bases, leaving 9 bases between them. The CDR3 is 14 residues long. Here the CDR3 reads CASSLQAWTDTQYF. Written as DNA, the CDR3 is TGTGCCAGCAGCTTACAAGCGTGGACAGATACGCAGTATTTT.

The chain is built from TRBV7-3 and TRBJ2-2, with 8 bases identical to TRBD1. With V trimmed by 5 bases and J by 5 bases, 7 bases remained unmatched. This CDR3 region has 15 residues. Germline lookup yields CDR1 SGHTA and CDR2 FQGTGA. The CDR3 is CASSPRTGRTGELFF. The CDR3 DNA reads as TGTGCCAGCAGCCCGCGGACAGGGCGGACCGGGGAGCTGTTTTTT.

Written as DNA, the CDR3 is TGTGCCAGCAGCCCACGGGACAGGGGCATCTATGGCTACACCTTC. Encoded protein: CASSPRDRGIYGYTF. This chain uses TRBV9 with TRBJ1-2; 10 nucleotides align to TRBD1. Losses at the gene ends were 4 bases for V and 4 bases for J; bases not matched to a gene: 7. The CDR3 is 15 amino acids. Germline CDR1 SGDLS, CDR2 YYNGEE.

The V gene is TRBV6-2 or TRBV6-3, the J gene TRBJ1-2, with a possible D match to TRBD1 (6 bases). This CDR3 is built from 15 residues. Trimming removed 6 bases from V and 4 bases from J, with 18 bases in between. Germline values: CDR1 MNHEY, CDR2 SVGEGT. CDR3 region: CASSFNTGNSYGYTF. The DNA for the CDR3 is TGTGCCAGCAGCTTCAATACAGGGAATAGCTATGGCTACACCTTC.